The 23 T cell receptor beta chains below come from one sample, sequenced in a study of PD-L1 blockade in urothelial cancer. The method was immunoSEQ multiplex PCR; TCRdb's version includes in-frame clones alone and lacks a portion of them. The table lists 90,000 to 120,000 clones, roughly nine tenths of them singletons. The sample here was PBMCs, taken around atezolizumab (anti-PD-L1) treatment. The source of these receptors is a woman of 80 years or more with urothelial cancer.

The chain employs TRBV18 and TRBJ1-4; D gene unclear. The germline gives CDR1 KGHSH, CDR2 LQKENI. The CDR3 totals 14 residues. V lost 3 bases to trimming and J lost 2 bases, with 7 bases between them. The CDR3 here is CASSPRLTNEKLFF. As DNA, the CDR3 is TGTGCCAGCTCACCCAGGTTGACTAATGAAAAACTGTTTTTT.

There are a few counts of this clone. The rearrangement links TRBV4-1 to TRBJ1-2; D is unclear. CDR1 and CDR2 (germline): MGHRA, YSYEKL. Trimming stripped 0 bases from V and 2 bases from J, with 10 bases between. This CDR3 comprises 15 residues. CDR3 amino acids: CASSQDQRLNYGYTF. In DNA form, the CDR3 reads TGCGCCAGCAGCCAAGATCAGAGGCTGAACTATGGCTACACCTTC.

V and J are TRBV6-1 and TRBJ2-1; the match to TRBD1 covers 9 bases. This CDR3 has 14 residues. V shed 4 bases and J 9 bases; nucleotides not matched to a gene: 7. The V gene's germline CDR1 is MNHNS and CDR2 SASEGT. The CDR3 protein is CASSVEQGAGEQFF. Here the CDR3 DNA reads TGTGCCAGCAGTGTTGAACAGGGGGCAGGTGAGCAGTTCTTC.

The rearrangement links TRBV9 to TRBJ1-1, with D possibly TRBD1 on 5 matching bases. Trimming cost V 3 bases and J 7 bases, with 13 bases left between them. There are 13 residues in the CDR3. Germline CDR1 and CDR2: SGDLS and YYNGEE. The CDR3 loop is CASSGVGGDEAFF. The CDR3 DNA reads as TGTGCCAGCAGCGGTGTCGGGGGGGATGAAGCTTTCTTT.

This clone showed up just once. This chain links TRBV14 with TRBJ1-5; tentative D call: TRBD1 (5 bases). CDR3 size: 13 residues. The V end lost 5 bases, the J end lost 5 bases, and 10 bases lay between the germline ends. CDR1 is SGHDN and CDR2 is FVKESK in the germline V gene. The DNA of the CDR3 is TGTGCCAGCAGCGGTGGGACTCATCAGCCCCAGCATTTT. Translation gives CASSGGTHQPQHF.

The J gene is TRBJ2-7, the V gene TRBV28, with a weak D call TRBD1 (5 bases). V lost 6 bases and J lost 4, with 22 bases in between. Germline CDR1 and CDR2: MDHEN and SYDVKM. There are 16 residues in the CDR3. The CDR3 region is CASRQGALSARYEQYF. CDR3 DNA: TGTGCCAGCAGACAAGGGGCACTGTCTGCTCGGTACGAGCAGTACTTC. Full variable domain (remainder filled in from reference TRBV28 and TRBJ2-7): DVKVTQSSRYLVKRTGEKVFLECVQDMDHENMFWYRQDPGLGLRLIYFSYDVKMKEKGDIPEGYSVSREKKERFSLILESASTNQTSMYLCASRQGALSARYEQYFGPGTRLTVT.

The J gene is TRBJ2-3, the V gene TRBV7-2; D is perhaps TRBD1 (6 bases). This CDR3 contains 16 residues. Germline-derived CDR1 and CDR2 are SGHTA and FQGNSA. V dropped 4 bases and J dropped 5 bases, with 19 bases sitting between them. The CDR3 bases are TGTGCCAGCAGCTCCGTGGGAGCAGGGGCAGGAGATACGCAGTATTTT. This gives the protein CASSSVGAGAGDTQYF.

Only one count was recorded for this clone. CDR3 amino acids: CASSIEAGTYEQYF. The DNA of the CDR3 is TGTGCCAGTAGTATAGAAGCGGGAACCTACGAGCAGTACTTC. This chain connects TRBV19 to TRBJ2-7, with 7 bases lining up with TRBD2. CDR1 LNHDA and CDR2 SQIVND come from the germline V gene (reference sequence). CDR3 length: 14 amino acids. After removal of 0 bases from V and 2 bases from J, the junction contained 1 base not matched to a gene.

The V and J genes are TRBV7-8 and TRBJ1-1; 8 nucleotides match TRBD1. The J segment lost 4 bases and the V segment lost 5 bases, leaving 9 bases of the junction unmatched. Germline CDR1 is SGHVS and CDR2 is FQNEAQ. CDR3 length: 15 residues. The DNA for the CDR3 is TGTGCCAGCAGCCCCTTCCGACAGGGGAGCACTGAAGCTTTCTTT. Translation: CASSPFRQGSTEAFF.

A word on this clone: The junction departs from germline at one end; a sequencing error may be responsible. The chain employs TRBV13 and TRBJ1-1, with D possibly TRBD1 on 5 matching bases. The CDR3 has 10 residues. Germline V gives CDR1 PRHDT, CDR2 FYEKMQ (reference sequence). CDR3 nucleotides: TGTGCCAGCAGCGGGGCTGTCGCGGTTTTT. Amino acid sequence: CASSGAVAVF.

In this sample, this clone turned up once. CDR3: CASNPRGGSEAFF. The DNA of the CDR3 is TGTGCCAGCAACCCCCGGGGTGGGTCTGAAGCTTTCTTT. The chain combines TRBV6-6 with TRBJ1-1; D is unresolved. Germline V gene data show CDR1 as MNHNY and CDR2 as SVGAGI (reference sequence). There are 13 residues in the CDR3. Trimming pared 7 bases from V and 6 bases from J, leaving 15 bases between.

V usage is TRBV5-6 and J usage is TRBJ1-5; D gene uncertain. CDR1 SGHDT and CDR2 YYEEEE come from the germline V gene. V shed 4 bases and J shed 5 bases, with 16 bases lying between them. This CDR3 is 15 amino acids long. CDR3: CASSARGARDQPQHF. The CDR3 region has the DNA TGTGCCAGCAGCGCCCGGGGAGCTAGGGATCAGCCCCAGCATTTT.

The chain has TRBV28 and TRBJ1-5; the match to TRBD1 covers 8 bases. The CDR3 extends over 17 amino acids. The germline gives CDR1 MDHEN, CDR2 SYDVKM. Trimming at V came to 5 bases and at J to 3 bases, leaving 12 bases not matched to a gene. CDR3 coding DNA: TGTGCCAGCAGTCCTGCTCAGGGGGCTACCTACAATCAGCCCCAGCATTTT. Translated: CASSPAQGATYNQPQHF.

CDR3 nucleotide sequence: TGCAGCGTTGAAGTAGCGTTTCTGGAGACCCAGTACTTC. Its translation is CSVEVAFLETQYF. The V gene is TRBV29-1, the J gene TRBJ2-5; TRBD2 might be the D (5 bases). This CDR3 comprises 13 residues. Between the trimmed V and J ends, which lost 1 base and 5 bases, there was a span of 11 bases. Germline lookup yields CDR1 SQVTM and CDR2 ANQGSEA.

The chain recombines TRBV4-1 with TRBJ2-5; perhaps TRBD2 as D (7 bases). V was clipped by 1 base and J by 1 base, with 13 bases between them. The CDR3 is 16 residues long. Looked up from germline, CDR1 is MGHRA and CDR2 is YSYEKL. CDR3 in DNA: TGCGCCAGCAGCCAAGCTGGCGGGGGCCCCCAAGAGACCCAGTACTTC. Protein: CASSQAGGGPQETQYF.

V usage is TRBV7-6 and J usage is TRBJ1-2; 7 positions match TRBD1. J was trimmed by 3 bases and V by 4 bases; bases with no gene match: 11. The CDR3 runs to 16 residues. CDR1 is SGHVS and CDR2 is FNYEAQ in the germline V gene. The CDR3 loop reads CASSSSRDRLYYGYTF. CDR3 nucleotides: TGTGCCAGCAGCTCATCCCGGGACAGACTTTACTATGGCTACACCTTC.

V gene TRBV7-6 combines with J gene TRBJ2-1; 13 bases agree with TRBD2. CDR1 and CDR2 from the germline V gene are SGHVS and FNYEAQ. This CDR3 has 15 residues. The junction had 3 bases not matched to a gene; V was cut back by 4 bases and J by 6 bases. CDR3 sequence: CASSSGLAGANEQFF. CDR3 in DNA: TGTGCCAGCAGCTCCGGACTAGCGGGAGCCAATGAGCAGTTCTTC. Full variable domain (remainder filled in from reference TRBV7-6 and TRBJ2-1): GAGVSQSPRYKVTKRGQDVALRCDPISGHVSLYWYRQALGQGPEFLTYFNYEAQQDKSGLPNDRFSAERPEGSISTLTIQRTEQRDSAMYRCASSSGLAGANEQFFGPGTRLTVL.

The chain recombines TRBV7-3 with TRBJ1-4; 7 positions agree with TRBD1. The V segment lost 5 bases and the J segment 0 bases; nucleotides outside the gene matches: 6. CDR1 and CDR2 from the germline V gene are SGHTA and FQGTGA. CDR3 length: 16 amino acids. This CDR3 is CASSRTGGTTNEKLFF. CDR3 bases: TGTGCCAGCAGCAGGACAGGCGGGACAACTAATGAAAAACTGTTTTTT.

This clone has a single count. V is TRBV27 and J is TRBJ1-3; TRBD1 matches at 7 bases. This CDR3 spans 15 amino acids. The V and J ends lost 5 bases and 3 bases, in that order; junction bases with no gene match: 7. Germline V gene data show CDR1 as MNHEY and CDR2 as SMNVEV (reference sequence). Here the CDR3 reads CASSRGQASGNTIYF. In nucleotides, the CDR3 is TGTGCCAGCAGTAGGGGGCAAGCGAGTGGAAACACCATATATTTT.

Here the CDR3 DNA reads TGTGCCAGCAGTCAGATGGCGGGAGGGATTTTGGATGAGCAGTTCTTC. Residues: CASSQMAGGILDEQFF. This chain links TRBV25-1 with TRBJ2-1; 9 positions agree with TRBD2. The V segment lost 5 bases and the J segment 8 bases; nucleotides outside the gene matches: 13. Germline CDR1 and CDR2: MGHDK and SYGVNS. The CDR3 length is 16 residues.

The chain carries TRBV10-3 and TRBJ1-1; 9 bases align to TRBD1. The germline gives CDR1 ENHRY, CDR2 SYGVKD. With 8 bases clipped from V and 5 bases from J, the junction kept 9 bases outside the gene matches. The CDR3 has 14 amino acids. DNA of the CDR3: TGTGCCATCGGCCGGACAGGGGTGTCGACTGAAGCTTTCTTT. Protein: CAIGRTGVSTEAFF.

This chain joins TRBV5-8 and TRBJ1-5; perhaps TRBD1 as D (6 bases). The CDR3 runs to 15 residues. The germline V and J ends were trimmed by 1 base and 2 bases, with 10 bases remaining between them. Germline-derived CDR1 and CDR2 are SGHTS and YDEGEE. This chain's CDR3 is CASSLLAGGNQPQHF. In DNA form, the CDR3 reads TGTGCCAGCAGCTTGTTGGCAGGGGGCAATCAGCCCCAGCATTTT.

This chain uses TRBV30 with TRBJ2-5; TRBD2 matches 10 bases. The CDR3 is 20 residues long. Germline lookup yields CDR1 GTSNPN and CDR2 SVGIG (reference sequence). V dropped 5 bases and J dropped 0; count of bases not matched to a gene: 21. The CDR3 DNA sequence: TGTGCCTGGGCCCCGAGGGGTAGCGGGAGGTCCTCGATGTACCAAGAGACCCAGTACTTC. Amino acids: CAWAPRGSGRSSMYQETQYF. The full variable domain, rest sourced from reference TRBV30 and TRBJ2-5, is SQTIHQWPATLVQPVGSPLSLECTVEGTSNPNLYWYRQAAGRGLQLLFYSVGIGQISSEVPQNLSASRPQDRQFILSSKKLLLSDSGFYLCAWAPRGSGRSSMYQETQYFGPGTRLLVL.